The 14 T cell receptor beta chains below come from one sample, sequenced in a study of shared clonotypes between healthy human individuals. Assay: immunoSEQ multiplex PCR; the TCRdb copy retains only in-frame clones and omits some. The top ten hold about 0.42% of the sample, which has over a million clones, approximately 98% seen once. The sequenced sample consisted of naive CD4+ T cells sorted from blood. Subset here: CD45RA+ positively selected. The receptors were gathered from a man in his thirties or forties in good health.

The chain links TRBV11-2 to TRBJ1-1; D is perhaps TRBD1 (5 bases). CDR1 is SGHAT, CDR2 FQNNGV, per germline. The V gene lost 9 bases and the J gene lost 2 bases, with 13 bases spanning the gap. The CDR3 loop spans 13 amino acids. Here the CDR3 DNA reads TGTGCCAGTAACCCAGGGATCAACACTGAAGCTTTCTTT. Translating gives CASNPGINTEAFF.

J is TRBJ1-3 and V is TRBV5-6; possibly TRBD1 for D (5 bases). Germline loops: CDR1 SGHDT, CDR2 YYEEEE. This CDR3 contains 15 residues. Trimming took 5 bases from V and 0 from J, leaving 12 bases between them. The CDR3 here is CASRPRGFSGNTIYF. The CDR3 nucleotides are TGTGCCAGCAGGCCGAGGGGATTCTCTGGAAACACCATATATTTT.

DNA for the CDR3: TGTGCCAGAAGCTTGGGGGACCTAAGGGGAGACACTGAAGCTTTCTTT. Protein: CARSLGDLRGDTEAFF. V usage is TRBV5-3 and J usage is TRBJ1-1, with D maybe TRBD1 (5 bases). TRBV5-3 is flagged as an ORF with uncertain function. The length of the CDR3 is 16 residues. The V and J ends lost 0 bases and 3 bases respectively, with 15 bases between them.

This chain connects TRBV29-1 to TRBJ2-1, with D possibly matching TRBD1 (6 bases). V was clipped by 7 bases and J by 8 bases, with 21 bases between them. The V gene's germline CDR1 is SQVTM and CDR2 ANQGSEA. The CDR3 consists of 14 residues. CDR3: CSAPGTSVVHEQFF. Here the CDR3 DNA reads TGCAGCGCCCCAGGGACATCCGTCGTTCATGAGCAGTTCTTC.

V gene TRBV6-5 combines with J gene TRBJ2-7; 8 bases match TRBD2. V lost 2 bases to trimming and J lost 7 bases; unmatched junction nucleotides: 7. The CDR3 contains 14 residues. CDR1 is MNHEY and CDR2 is SVGAGI in the germline V gene. CDR3: CASSYHQGGGEQYF. The CDR3 DNA reads TGTGCCAGCAGTTACCACCAAGGCGGGGGGGAGCAGTACTTC.

V and J are TRBV7-2 and TRBJ1-2; D not resolved. The CDR3 spans 14 residues. Germline V CDR1 and CDR2: SGHTA, FQGNSA. The V end lost 3 bases, the J end lost 4 bases, and 12 bases lay between the germline ends. Here the CDR3 DNA reads TGTGCCAGCAGCTTGGCTTGGACGGGCTATGGCTACACCTTC. Amino acid sequence: CASSLAWTGYGYTF.

The chain recombines TRBV7-8 with TRBJ2-7, with D possibly being TRBD1 (5 bases). Trimming removed 5 bases at V and 2 bases at J, with 10 bases between. The length of the CDR3 is 13 residues. CDR1 is SGHVS and CDR2 is FQNEAQ in the germline V gene. CDR3 bases: TGTGCCAGCAGCACTACAGGCGCCTACGAGCAGTACTTC. It specifies CASSTTGAYEQYF. Using reference TRBV7-8 and TRBJ2-7 for the parts outside the CDR3, the full variable domain is GAGVSQSPRYKVAKRGQDVALRCDPISGHVSLFWYQQALGQGPEFLTYFQNEAQLDKSGLPSDRFFAERPEGSVSTLKIQRTQQEDSAVYLCASSTTGAYEQYFGPGTRLTVT.

The CDR3 is CASSNLAGPYEQYF. For the CDR3, the DNA is TGCGCCAGCAGTAACCTAGCGGGTCCATACGAGCAGTACTTC. The chain couples TRBV5-1 to TRBJ2-7; TRBD2 matches 8 bases. V gave up 5 bases and J gave up 4 bases; unmatched junction bases: 8. Germline CDR1 and CDR2: SGHRS and YFSETQ. The CDR3 has 14 residues.

This chain joins TRBV6-1 and TRBJ2-3; 9 nucleotides match TRBD2. The germline V gene encodes CDR1 MNHNS and CDR2 SASEGT. J lost 3 bases, V lost 4 bases, and 11 bases had no gene match. The CDR3 extends over 17 amino acids. This chain's CDR3 is CASSGSSGSSRTDTQYF. The CDR3 DNA reads TGTGCCAGCAGTGGGAGTAGCGGGAGTTCAAGAACAGATACGCAGTATTTT.

The V call is TRBV6-1, the J call TRBJ2-5; D remains ambiguous. CDR1 is MNHNS and CDR2 is SASEGT in the germline V gene. V gave up 1 base and J gave up 5 bases, with 26 bases separating them. CDR3 size: 19 residues. The CDR3, as DNA: TGTGCCAGCAGTGAAGGTCAAGGGTTTGCTTTTGGGCCGGCGGAGACCCAGTACTTC. It codes for CASSEGQGFAFGPAETQYF.

The V call is TRBV10-2, the J call TRBJ2-6; 10 bases are shared with TRBD1. The V gene end was trimmed by 5 bases and the J gene end by 0 bases; junction bases not matched to a gene: 7. CDR1 is WSHSY, CDR2 SAAADI, per germline. The CDR3 extends over 18 amino acids. The CDR3 sequence: CASSKGQGSFSGANVLTF. The CDR3 nucleotides are TGCGCCAGCAGTAAGGGACAGGGGAGTTTCTCTGGGGCCAACGTCCTGACTTTC.

This chain connects TRBV9 to TRBJ2-1; 9 bases map to TRBD2. Germline V gene data show CDR1 as SGDLS and CDR2 as YYNGEE. Trimming took 5 bases from V and 0 from J; bases not matched to a gene: 15. The CDR3 totals 19 residues. CDR3: CASSRGIAGVTSSYNEQFF. CDR3 nucleotide sequence: TGTGCCAGCAGTCGCGGGATAGCGGGAGTTACCAGCTCCTACAATGAGCAGTTCTTC.

This chain connects TRBV5-1 to TRBJ2-3; TRBD1 agrees at 7 bases. The CDR3 contains 18 residues. V lost 4 bases to trimming and J lost 4 bases; unmatched junction nucleotides: 18. The germline CDR1 and CDR2 sequences are SGHRS and YFSETQ. As DNA, the CDR3 is TGCGCCAGCAGCCTCGGGCCCCTGACAGGGCCTCTGGCAGATACGCAGTATTTT. Its protein is CASSLGPLTGPLADTQYF.

This chain connects TRBV5-1 to TRBJ2-1; 12 positions agree with TRBD1. Germline V gene lookup returns CDR1 SGHRS and CDR2 YFSETQ. The CDR3 consists of 18 residues. J was trimmed by 8 bases and V by 1 base; bases with no gene match: 13. The CDR3 reads CASSLLNTGTGGAYEQFF. CDR3 coding DNA: TGCGCCAGCAGCTTGCTTAACACCGGGACAGGGGGCGCGTATGAGCAGTTCTTC.